This T cell receptor (beta chain) was documented in a study of graft-versus-host responses after intestinal transplantation. Study-wide background: Grafts were multivisceral, liver-intestinal, or isolated intestinal. Tacrolimus and steroids were given for two to three years to all recipients after anti-thymocyte globulin induction. Study conclusions and caveats: There was an association between peak levels of circulating GvH clones and early post-transplant HvG declines.

To release intraepithelial and lamina propria lymphocytes, the graft tissue was processed. Between the trimmed V and J ends, which lost 5 bases and 1 base, there was a span of 11 bases. This CDR3 is 14 amino acids long. From germline, CDR1 is SGHAT and CDR2 FQNNGV. On this clone itself: Its antigen is as yet unknown.

The table came from immunoSEQ multiplex PCR; TCRdb's copy has only in-frame clones and leaves some out. The sample records more than 3,500 clones, 70% to 85% being singletons. This sample comprised ileum tissue, obtained 9 days after transplant. This chain joins TRBV11-2 and TRBJ2-5, with TRBD2 as a possible D gene (5 bases). This sequence was found in a human patient who received an intestinal transplant, so some T cells may come from the graft donor. The CDR3 nucleotides read TGTGCCAGCAGCCCGCCGGACTCCCAAGAGACCCAGTACTTC. Its protein product is CASSPPDSQETQYF.